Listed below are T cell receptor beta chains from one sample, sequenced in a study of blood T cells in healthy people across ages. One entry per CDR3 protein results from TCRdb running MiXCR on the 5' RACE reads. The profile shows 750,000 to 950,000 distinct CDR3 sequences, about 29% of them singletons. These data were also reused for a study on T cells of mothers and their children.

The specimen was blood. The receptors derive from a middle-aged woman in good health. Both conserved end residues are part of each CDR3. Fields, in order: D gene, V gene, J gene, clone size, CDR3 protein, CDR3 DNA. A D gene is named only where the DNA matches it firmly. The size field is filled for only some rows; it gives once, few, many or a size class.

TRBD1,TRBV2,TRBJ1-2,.,CASSRGQVSYGYTF,TGTGCCAGCAGTCGTGGACAGGTTAGCTATGGCTACACCTTC
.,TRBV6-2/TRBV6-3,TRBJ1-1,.,CASSYPGDTEAFF,TGTGCCAGCAGTTACCCAGGGGACACTGAAGCTTTCTTT
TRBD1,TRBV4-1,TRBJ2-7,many,CASSQEGQGIYEQYF,TGCGCCAGCAGCCAGGAAGGACAGGGGATCTACGAGCAGTACTTC
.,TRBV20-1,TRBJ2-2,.,CSAIEGGLTGELFF,TGCAGTGCTATAGAGGGGGGACTGACCGGGGAGCTGTTTTTT
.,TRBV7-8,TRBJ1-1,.,CASSFGGGNSRVTEAFF,TGTGCCAGCAGCTTTGGTGGGGGAAATTCTCGGGTCACTGAAGCTTTCTTT
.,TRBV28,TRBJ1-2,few,CADSVGTNYGYTF,TGTGCCGACTCAGTAGGAACTAACTATGGCTACACCTTC
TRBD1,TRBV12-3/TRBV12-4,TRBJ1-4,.,CASSLPGQEGKKLFF,TGTGCCAGCAGTTTGCCGGGACAGGAGGGCAAAAAACTGTTTTTT
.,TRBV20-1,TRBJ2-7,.,CSAREEGGRYNEQYF,TGCAGTGCTAGAGAAGAGGGGGGTCGGTACAACGAGCAGTACTTC
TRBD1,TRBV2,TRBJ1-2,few,CASSLRQGSSYGYTF,TGTGCCAGCAGTCTAAGACAGGGATCCTCCTATGGCTACACCTTC
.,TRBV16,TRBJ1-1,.,CASQYPEAFF,TGTGCCAGCCAATATCCTGAAGCTTTCTTT
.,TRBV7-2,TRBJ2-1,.,CASSLRTRNEQFF,TGTGCCAGCAGCCTCCGGACTCGGAATGAGCAGTTCTTC
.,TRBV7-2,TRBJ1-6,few,CASSHETDYNSPLHF,TGTGCCAGCAGCCACGAGACAGATTATAATTCACCCCTCCACTTT
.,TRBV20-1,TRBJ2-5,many,CSARDTRAYHTSQETQYF,TGCAGTGCTAGAGATACCAGGGCCTACCACACATCACAAGAGACCCAGTACTTC
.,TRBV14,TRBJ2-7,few,CASSQAWTQYF,TGTGCCAGCAGCCAAGCGTGGACGCAGTACTTC
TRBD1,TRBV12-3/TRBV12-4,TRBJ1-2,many,CASSPGQRTNYGYTF,TGTGCCAGCAGCCCGGGACAGCGCACTAACTATGGCTACACCTTC
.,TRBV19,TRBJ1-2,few,CASLGPGAANYGYTF,TGTGCCAGTTTAGGACCCGGAGCGGCTAACTATGGCTACACCTTC
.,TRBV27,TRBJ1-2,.,CASRRYLAGTNYGYTF,TGTGCCAGCAGAAGGTACCTAGCGGGTACTAACTATGGCTACACCTTC
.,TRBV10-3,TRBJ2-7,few,CAIGDPAYEQYF,TGTGCCATCGGGGACCCCGCCTACGAGCAGTACTTC
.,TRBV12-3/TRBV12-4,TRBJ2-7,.,CATAGPRIRGADEQYF,TGTGCCACAGCGGGTCCGAGAATCCGGGGGGCCGACGAGCAGTACTTC
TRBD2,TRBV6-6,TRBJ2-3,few,CASSYLTSGVGYTDTQYF,TGTGCCAGCAGTTACCTGACTAGCGGGGTTGGCTACACAGATACGCAGTATTTT
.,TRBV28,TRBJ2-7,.,CASSFGQAPYEQYF,TGTGCCAGCAGTTTTGGGCAGGCCCCCTACGAGCAGTACTTC
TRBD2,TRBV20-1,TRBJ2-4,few,CSATTGSPLAGENIQYF,TGCAGTGCTACGACCGGATCCCCACTAGCGGGGGAAAACATTCAGTACTTC
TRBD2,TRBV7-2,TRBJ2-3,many,CASSLGASGRTQYF,TGTGCCAGCAGCTTGGGGGCTAGCGGGCGTACGCAGTATTTT
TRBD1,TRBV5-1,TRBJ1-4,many,CASRVTPGTGLEKLFF,TGCGCCAGCAGAGTAACACCCGGGACAGGGCTAGAAAAACTGTTTTTT
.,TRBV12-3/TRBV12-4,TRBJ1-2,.,CASSLGQAWGYTF,TGTGCCAGCAGTTTAGGCCAGGCATGGGGCTACACCTTC
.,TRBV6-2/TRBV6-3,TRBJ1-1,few,CASSRARGGETEAFF,TGTGCCAGCAGCCGGGCCCGGGGGGGAGAAACTGAAGCTTTCTTT
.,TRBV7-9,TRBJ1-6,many,CASSLAGGTPSPLHF,TGTGCCAGCAGCTTAGCGGGAGGGACCCCCTCACCCCTCCACTTT
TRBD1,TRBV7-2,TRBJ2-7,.,CASNSGQSAYEQYF,TGTGCCAGCAACTCGGGACAGTCAGCCTACGAGCAGTACTTC
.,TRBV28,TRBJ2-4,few,CASNTRQNPTRPGIQYF,TGTGCCAGCAACACCAGACAGAACCCAACAAGGCCCGGCATTCAGTACTTC
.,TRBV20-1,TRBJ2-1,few,CSAGDITGNEQFF,TGCAGTGCCGGGGACATCACGGGTAATGAGCAGTTCTTC
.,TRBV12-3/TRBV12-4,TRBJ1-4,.,CASSLFSVGGPNEKLFF,TGTGCCAGCAGTTTATTCTCCGTGGGGGGTCCTAATGAAAAACTGTTTTTT
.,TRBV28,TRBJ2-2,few,CASSPARGSEYLTGELFF,TGTGCCAGCTCCCCAGCTCGTGGCAGCGAATACCTCACCGGGGAGCTGTTTTTT
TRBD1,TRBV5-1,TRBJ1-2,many,CASSLGGQGEYGYTF,TGCGCCAGCAGCTTGGGCGGACAGGGTGAATATGGCTACACCTTC
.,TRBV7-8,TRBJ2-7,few,CASSSRGRVYEQYF,TGTGCCAGCAGCTCGCGGGGACGGGTCTACGAGCAGTACTTC
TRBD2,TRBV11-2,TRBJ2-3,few,CASSFGGALDTQYF,TGTGCCAGCAGCTTCGGGGGGGCACTTGATACGCAGTATTTT
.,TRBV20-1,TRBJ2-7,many,CSARGADSRVHEQYF,TGCAGTGCTAGAGGCGCGGACAGTAGAGTTCACGAGCAGTACTTC
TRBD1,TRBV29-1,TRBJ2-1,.,CSVTGGRSNEQFF,TGCAGCGTGACAGGGGGTAGGAGCAATGAGCAGTTCTTC
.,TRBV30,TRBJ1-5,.,CAWNPNGNQPQHF,TGTGCCTGGAACCCTAACGGCAATCAGCCCCAGCATTTT